This section outlines one TCR beta chain sequence together with its context. Its matching antigen is unknown. PCR employed 60 Vbeta and 13 Jbeta primers. The assay was immunoSEQ multiplex PCR, and TCRdb's table has in-frame clones only and misses some. This sample has 200,000 to 250,000 clones, with over 75% found just once. Trimming at V came to 0 bases and at J to 5 bases, leaving 7 bases not matched to a gene. CDR1 and CDR2 (germline): LGHNA, YSLEER. This CDR3 region has 17 residues. This specimen comes from a study of cytomegalovirus exposure and HLA in healthy donors. Study-wide findings and caveats: For presence/absence analyses, sequencing depth was assumed to be roughly uniform across donors.

The genes are TRBV4-3 and TRBJ2-5, with TRBD2 matching 12 bases. The sample comprised PBMCs. This TCR was sampled from a man younger than 35 in good health and CMV-seronegative. CDR3 DNA sequence: TGCGCCAGCAGCCAAGAGGCTCTAGCGGGGGGGCAGGAGACCCAGTACTTC. This sequence encodes CASSQEALAGGQETQYF.